The clone carrying this TCR beta chain was seen a single time. Antigen unknown. This sample is drawn from a study of OX40 agonist ivuxolimab in advanced cancers. Turning to the study itself: A mean age of 60 years, range about 20 to 79, was recorded, and roughly 80% were male. Notes on the study in general: Both blood CD4+ and CD8+ T cells showed clonal growth by week 6 at 0.1 to 3.0 mg/kg.

Germline V gives CDR1 SEHNR, CDR2 FQNEAQ (reference sequence). Trimming stripped 0 bases from V and 11 bases from J, with 6 bases between. The length of the CDR3 is 11 residues. Assay: immunoSEQ multiplex PCR; the TCRdb copy retains only in-frame clones and omits some. The profile shows 90,000 or so clones, roughly 92% of them singletons. The genes are TRBV7-9 and TRBJ2-3; D call uncertain. This sample comprised CD4+ or CD8+ T cells sorted from blood, obtained in a trial of the OX40 agonist ivuxolimab. The sequence was collected from an adult with an advanced solid tumor such as melanoma, head and neck, liver or kidney cancer. The DNA for the CDR3 is TGTGCCAGCAGCTTAGCACTCTTGCAGTATTTT. It yields the protein CASSLALLQYF.